The 24 T cell receptor beta chains below all came from one sample that was sequenced in a study of shared clonotypes between healthy human individuals. Produced via immunoSEQ multiplex PCR; TCRdb's table is partial and in-frame only. The sample records 730,000 or so clones, about two thirds being singletons. Sequencing used memory CD4+ T cells sorted from blood. Regarding subset: CD45RA-negative fraction. The source is a woman aged 25 to 39 in good health.

The chain carries TRBV6-6 and TRBJ2-5; 13 bases match TRBD2. J lost 4 bases, V lost 6 bases, and 5 bases had no gene match. CDR1 MNHNY and CDR2 SVGAGI come from the germline V gene (reference sequence). The CDR3 contains 15 residues. CDR3: CASSKGLAGRETQYF. CDR3 in DNA: TGTGCCAGCAGCAAGGGACTAGCGGGACGAGAGACCCAGTACTTC.

V is TRBV19 and J is TRBJ2-2; 10 bases match TRBD1. The germline V gene has CDR1 LNHDA and CDR2 SQIVND (reference sequence). The CDR3 contains 16 residues. The trim removed 7 bases at V and 6 bases at J, leaving 11 bases unmatched. The CDR3 protein is CASMFGGTGVPGELFF. Here the CDR3 DNA reads TGTGCCAGTATGTTTGGCGGGACAGGGGTGCCCGGGGAGCTGTTTTTT. Drawing the rest from reference TRBV19 and TRBJ2-2, the complete variable domain is DGGITQSPKYLFRKEGQNVTLSCEQNLNHDAMYWYRQDPGQGLRLIYYSQIVNDFQKGDIAEGYSVSREKKESFPLTVTSAQKNPTAFYLCASMFGGTGVPGELFFGEGSRLTVL.

V usage is TRBV19 and J usage is TRBJ1-3; 10 bases match TRBD1. This CDR3 is built from 14 residues. CDR1 is LNHDA, CDR2 SQIVND, per germline (reference sequence). V lost 6 bases and J lost 4; bases outside the gene matches: 3. CDR3 residues: CASSDRGPGNTIYF. For the CDR3, the DNA is TGTGCCAGTAGCGACAGGGGGCCAGGAAACACCATATATTTT.

Remarks on this clone: Other nucleotide sequences from this sample produce the same CDR3. The genes are TRBV28 and TRBJ1-4; D is uncertain. V gave up 3 bases and J gave up 4 bases, with 3 bases separating them. The CDR3 is made up of 12 amino acids. Germline CDR1 reads MDHEN; CDR2 reads SYDVKM. Here the CDR3 DNA reads TGTGCCAGCAGTTTCCTTAATGAAAAACTGTTTTTT. Residues: CASSFLNEKLFF.

This chain connects TRBV6-6 to TRBJ2-7; the D gene is possibly TRBD2 (5 bases). With 5 bases removed from V and 4 bases from J, the gap between germline ends came to 15 bases. The CDR3 is 14 amino acids. CDR1 is MNHNY, CDR2 SVGAGI, per germline (reference sequence). The CDR3 loop is CASSEGDTTYEQYF. The CDR3 DNA follows: TGTGCCAGCAGTGAGGGAGACACAACGTACGAGCAGTACTTC.

The chain employs TRBV27 and TRBJ2-5; TRBD2 matches at 12 bases. The CDR3 has 15 amino acids. CDR1 and CDR2 (germline): MNHEY, SMNVEV (reference sequence). J was trimmed by 5 bases and V by 6 bases; bases with no gene match: 7. The CDR3 protein is CASSALAGGPETQYF. CDR3 coding DNA: TGTGCCAGCAGCGCACTAGCGGGAGGTCCGGAGACCCAGTACTTC.

This clone turned up a few times. CDR3 nucleotide sequence: TGTGCCAGCAGCCGACAGTTAAGCTCCTACAATGAGCAGTTCTTC. Translated, it gives CASSRQLSSYNEQFF. The rearrangement joins TRBV7-2 to TRBJ2-1; D is perhaps TRBD1 (5 bases). Germline assignment: CDR1 SGHTA and CDR2 FQGNSA. Trimming pared 5 bases from V and 0 bases from J, leaving 11 bases between. This CDR3 comprises 15 residues. Based on the CDR3 plus reference TRBV7-2 and TRBJ2-1, the full variable domain is GAGVSQSPSNKVTEKGKDVELRCDPISGHTALYWYRQSLGQGLEFLIYFQGNSAPDKSGLPSDRFSAERTGGSVSTLTIQRTQQEDSAVYLCASSRQLSSYNEQFFGPGTRLTVL.

The chain links TRBV20-1 to TRBJ1-2; D not certain. CDR1 is DFQATT, CDR2 SNEGSKA, per germline (reference sequence). CDR3 length equals 11 residues. V lost 6 bases, J lost 5 bases, and 10 bases lay in between. CDR3 in amino acids: CSAIPGYGYTF. The CDR3 region has the DNA TGCAGTGCGATCCCGGGGTATGGCTACACCTTC.

A few counts support this clone. The chain employs TRBV6-1 and TRBJ2-5; tentative D call: TRBD1 (5 bases). Trimming cost V 5 bases and J 1 base, with 11 bases left between them. This CDR3 comprises 14 residues. Germline CDR1 is MNHNS and CDR2 is SASEGT. For the CDR3, the DNA is TGTGCCAGCAGTTCCGCAGGGCTCCAAGAGACCCAGTACTTC. Residues: CASSSAGLQETQYF.

The chain couples TRBV28 to TRBJ2-5; 9 bases align to TRBD2. Per the germline V gene, CDR1 is MDHEN and CDR2 is SYDVKM. CDR3 size: 14 residues. V dropped 7 bases and J dropped 5; count of bases not matched to a gene: 8. The CDR3 coding sequence is TGTGCCAGCAATATAGCGGGAGCGGGGGAGACCCAGTACTTC. Residues: CASNIAGAGETQYF.

The chain is built from TRBV20-1 and TRBJ1-5; D is unclear. The germline CDR1 and CDR2 sequences are DFQATT and SNEGSKA (reference sequence). The CDR3 length is 11 residues. V gave up 5 bases and J gave up 5 bases, with 7 bases separating them. CDR3 sequence reads: CSAGRHQPQHF. The CDR3 DNA reads TGCAGTGCTGGCCGCCATCAGCCCCAGCATTTT.

This clone was observed a handful of times. The chain carries TRBV5-4 and TRBJ2-2; 12 bases fit TRBD2. Germline V gene sequence: CDR1 SGHNT, CDR2 YYREEE (reference sequence). The CDR3 runs to 16 residues. Trimming at V came to 1 base and at J to 5 bases, leaving 3 bases not matched to a gene. As DNA, the CDR3 is TGTGCCAGCAGCTTGTTAGGGACTAGCGGGACCGGGGAGCTGTTTTTT. Protein sequence: CASSLLGTSGTGELFF.

This rearrangement joins TRBV9 to TRBJ2-3, with D hard to call. The V gene's germline CDR1 is SGDLS and CDR2 YYNGEE. This CDR3 has 16 residues. Trimming took off 0 bases at V and 10 bases at J, with 21 bases between the two ends. DNA of the CDR3: TGTGCCAGCAGCGTAGAGGCTAGTTTAAACTTGATGGCGCAGTATTTT. It specifies CASSVEASLNLMAQYF.

V is TRBV6-1 and J is TRBJ1-5; unclear D gene. The ends were cut back, 3 bases at V and 7 bases at J, with 13 bases in the middle. Per germline, CDR1 MNHNS and CDR2 SASEGT. CDR3 size: 14 residues. CDR3 loop: CASSDPARGQPQHF. In nucleotides, the CDR3 is TGTGCCAGCAGTGACCCGGCCCGCGGACAGCCCCAGCATTTT.

The chain joins TRBV21-1 to TRBJ2-7. TRBV21-1 is a pseudogene segment. This CDR3 region has 17 residues. The DNA of the CDR3 is TGTGCCAGCAGCTGCCAAGGCCCTCTGGGGGAGAGTTACGAGCAGTACTTC. The encoded protein is CASSCQGPLGESYEQYF.

This chain connects TRBV19 to TRBJ2-1; 12 bases agree with TRBD2. The CDR3 has 15 amino acids. CDR1 and CDR2 (germline): LNHDA, SQIVND (reference sequence). Trimming cost V 3 bases and J 7 bases; bases outside gene matches: 4. CDR3 nucleotides: TGTGCCAGTAGTATGGCTAGCGGGAGGGCAAATGAGCAGTTCTTC. It translates to CASSMASGRANEQFF. The entire variable domain, with the rest obtained from reference TRBV19 and TRBJ2-1, is as follows: DGGITQSPKYLFRKEGQNVTLSCEQNLNHDAMYWYRQDPGQGLRLIYYSQIVNDFQKGDIAEGYSVSREKKESFPLTVTSAQKNPTAFYLCASSMASGRANEQFFGPGTRLTVL.

This clone was seen repeatedly, ten times or more. The chain links TRBV7-9 to TRBJ2-5; maybe TRBD1 (6 bases). CDR3 length: 14 amino acids. Germline CDR1 is SEHNR and CDR2 is FQNEAQ (reference sequence). V lost 5 bases and J lost 0, with 10 bases in between. CDR3 sequence reads: CASSDRPYQETQYF. Written as DNA, the CDR3 is TGTGCCAGCAGCGACAGGCCGTACCAAGAGACCCAGTACTTC.

In regard to this clone: A read error may account for a junction end that differs from germline. The chain uses TRBV5-8 and TRBJ1-2; 7 positions match TRBD1. Germline V lookup: CDR1 SGHTS, CDR2 YDEGEE. There are 15 residues in the CDR3. CDR3 sequence reads: CASSQTRGQNYGYTF. The CDR3 nucleotides are TGCGCCAGCAGCCAGACGAGGGGACAGAACTATGGCTACACCTTC.

The chain combines TRBV5-5 with TRBJ2-5; TRBD1 aligns across 10 bases. This CDR3 region has 16 residues. The trim removed 4 bases at V and 5 bases at J, leaving 11 bases unmatched. CDR1 is SGHKS, CDR2 YYEKEE, per germline (reference sequence). CDR3 in amino acids: CASSLTGTGVGETQYF. The CDR3 DNA sequence: TGTGCCAGCAGCCTGACCGGGACAGGGGTGGGGGAGACCCAGTACTTC.

CDR3 sequence (DNA): TGCGCCAGCAGCCGAGACGGACAGACTAGCTCTGGAAACACCATATATTTT. This sequence encodes CASSRDGQTSSGNTIYF. The chain employs TRBV5-1 and TRBJ1-3, with D possibly matching TRBD1 (6 bases). CDR1 is SGHRS and CDR2 is YFSETQ in the germline V gene. CDR3 length: 17 amino acids. V lost 4 bases to trimming and J lost 0 bases, with 17 bases between them.

This clone was observed a handful of times. The chain carries TRBV19 and TRBJ1-5, with 7 bases aligning to TRBD1. This CDR3 comprises 15 residues. Per germline, CDR1 LNHDA and CDR2 SQIVND (reference sequence). Losses at the gene ends were 5 bases for V and 3 bases for J; bases not matched to a gene: 7. CDR3 bases: TGTGCCAGTAGTTATCTGGACAGGCTCAATCAGCCCCAGCATTTT. It specifies CASSYLDRLNQPQHF.

The J gene is TRBJ1-5, the V gene TRBV10-3; a possible D gene is TRBD1 (6 bases). The CDR3 consists of 15 residues. CDR1 and CDR2 (germline): ENHRY, SYGVKD. Trimming shortened V by 0 bases and J by 4 bases, and 10 bases separated the two germline ends. The CDR3 sequence: CAISESTGLNQPQHF. CDR3 in DNA: TGTGCCATCAGTGAGTCGACAGGCCTTAATCAGCCCCAGCATTTT.

CDR3: CASRQDRVQETQYF. The CDR3 nucleotides are TGTGCCAGCAGGCAAGACAGGGTCCAAGAGACCCAGTACTTC. This sequence joins TRBV28 and TRBJ2-5; 7 nucleotides agree with TRBD1. The CDR3 has 14 amino acids. Trimming removed 6 bases from V and 1 base from J; junction bases left unmatched: 5. The germline CDR1 and CDR2 sequences are MDHEN and SYDVKM. The full variable domain, rest sourced from reference TRBV28 and TRBJ2-5, is DVKVTQSSRYLVKRTGEKVFLECVQDMDHENMFWYRQDPGLGLRLIYFSYDVKMKEKGDIPEGYSVSREKKERFSLILESASTNQTSMYLCASRQDRVQETQYFGPGTRLLVL.

The rearrangement uses TRBV7-2 and TRBJ2-2; 8 bases align to TRBD2. The CDR3 is 15 amino acids. V shed 6 bases and J 4 bases; nucleotides not matched to a gene: 7. From germline, CDR1 is SGHTA and CDR2 FQGNSA. The CDR3 region is CASSYSGRGTGELFF. The CDR3 DNA sequence: TGTGCCAGCAGTTACAGCGGGAGAGGCACCGGGGAGCTGTTTTTT.